The source of this T cell receptor beta chain is a study of neoadjuvant anti-PD-1 for oral cavity cancer. Study-wide context: Patients without progression got a fourth dose around day 43.

Stage II-IVA oral cavity squamous cell carcinoma was new and untreated by systemic or radiation therapy. These oral cavity squamous cell carcinomas were HPV-negative and locally advanced. Findings and limits, study-wide: Treg/Th17 ratio rose with pretreatment blood and fell with post-treatment tumor TCRbeta clonality.

Concerning this clone itself: Its antigen is still unknown.

Germline CDR1 is SEHNR and CDR2 is FQNEAQ (reference sequence). V gave up 4 bases and J gave up 9 bases, with 10 bases separating them. The CDR3 runs to 13 residues. Assay: immunoSEQ multiplex PCR; the TCRdb copy retains only in-frame clones and omits some. Of 60,000 to 80,000 clones listed, around 85% are singletons. The chain links TRBV7-9 to TRBJ1-6; unclear D gene. This sequence was found in a person aged 40 to 85 with oral cavity squamous cell carcinoma. Sequencing was performed on PBMCs, taken before nivolumab (anti-PD-1) treatment. The CDR3 nucleotides are TGTGCCAGCAGCTCTAGCTTAGGTTCACCCCTCCACTTT. Protein sequence: CASSSSLGSPLHF.